Sequencing of this T cell receptor (beta chain) was carried out in a study of T cell responses to AZD1222 COVID-19 vaccine. General study points: At 160-218 and 743-854, vaccine-associated CD4 TCRs were dominant, and they spanned spike. At baseline, just 6 or 7 AZD1222 recipients tested seropositive.

The repertoire was sequenced with immunoSEQ multiplex PCR; TCRdb's copy has only in-frame clones and lacks some. The profile shows 15,000 or so clones, about 88% of them singletons. On this clone itself: The antigen is undetermined.

This clonotype originated in an adult who received the AZD1222 COVID-19 vaccine. Sequencing was performed on peripheral blood, taken 28 days after the second AZD1222 dose.

The DNA for the CDR3 is TGTGCCAGCAGCCGGGACGGATCCCCCCCCTACGAGCAGTACTTC. The encoded protein is CASSRDGSPPYEQYF. The chain links TRBV5-4 to TRBJ2-7; D possibly uses TRBD1 or TRBD2 (5 bases each). Germline CDR1 SGHNT, CDR2 YYREEE (reference sequence). V was trimmed by 4 bases and J by 2 bases, leaving 16 bases between them. This CDR3 is 15 amino acids long. Using reference TRBV5-4 and TRBJ2-7 for the parts outside the CDR3, the full variable domain is ETGVTQSPTHLIKTRGQQVTLRCSSQSGHNTVSWYQQALGQGPQFIFQYYREEENGRGNFPPRFSGLQFPNYSSELNVNALELDDSALYLCASSRDGSPPYEQYFGPGTRLTVT.